Listed here are 13 T cell receptor beta chains from one sample, sequenced in a study of human thymus T cells. Sequencing used immunoSEQ multiplex PCR; TCRdb keeps in-frame clones, though not all of them. Altogether some 46,000 clones are present, 95% being singletons, with the ten largest covering under 0.2%. Sequenced: blood. The receptors come from a girl under two years old with a congenital heart defect but otherwise immunologically healthy.

V gene TRBV10-3 combines with J gene TRBJ2-7; 7 bases are shared with TRBD1. V lost 4 bases, J lost 1 base, and 7 bases stayed unmatched. Germline CDR1 reads ENHRY; CDR2 reads SYGVKD. The length of the CDR3 is 15 residues. The CDR3 nucleotides are TGTGCCATCAGTGTAGGGACAGCCTTTTCCTACGAGCAGTACTTC. Its translation is CAISVGTAFSYEQYF.

This chain connects TRBV9 to TRBJ2-7, with 9 positions matching TRBD1. Germline V lookup: CDR1 SGDLS, CDR2 YYNGEE. The CDR3 length is 14 residues. Germline trimming cut 3 bases from V and 6 bases from J; bases unmatched to any gene: 7. The CDR3 protein is CASSAQTGGIEQYF. The DNA of the CDR3 is TGTGCCAGCAGCGCCCAGACAGGGGGGATCGAGCAGTACTTC.

This chain connects TRBV29-1 to TRBJ1-2; D is unresolved. V shed 5 bases and J shed 1 base, with 14 bases lying between them. The CDR3 runs to 14 residues. The V gene's germline CDR1 is SQVTM and CDR2 ANQGSEA. CDR3 amino acids: CSVIPLRDNYGYTF. The CDR3 DNA reads as TGCAGCGTTATCCCGCTGAGGGATAACTATGGCTACACCTTC.

The chain uses TRBV9 and TRBJ2-7; D is unclear. There are 11 residues in the CDR3. V lost 2 bases, J lost 3 bases, and 3 bases lay in between. Germline loops: CDR1 SGDLS, CDR2 YYNGEE. CDR3 nucleotides: TGTGCCAGCAGCGTTTACTACGAGCAGTACTTC. It encodes CASSVYYEQYF.

The chain carries TRBV2 and TRBJ2-3; D unresolved. Germline V CDR1 and CDR2: SNHLY, FYNNEI. Trimming took off 5 bases at V and 0 bases at J, with 15 bases between the two ends. This CDR3 is 16 amino acids long. The CDR3 region is CASSPPRSSSTDTQYF. DNA of the CDR3: TGTGCCAGCAGTCCCCCTCGGTCCTCTAGCACAGATACGCAGTATTTT.

The gene calls are TRBV9 and TRBJ1-1; weak D call: TRBD1 (5 bases). Trimming took 4 bases from V and 1 from J, leaving 8 bases between them. The CDR3 totals 13 residues. Germline V lookup: CDR1 SGDLS, CDR2 YYNGEE. The CDR3 coding sequence is TGTGCCAGCAGCAATGACAGGAACACTGAAGCTTTCTTT. It specifies CASSNDRNTEAFF.

The rearrangement links TRBV28 to TRBJ2-1; 10 nucleotides line up with TRBD2. CDR3 size: 20 residues. V shed 6 bases and J 4 bases; nucleotides not matched to a gene: 21. CDR1 is MDHEN and CDR2 is SYDVKM in the germline V gene. The CDR3: CASRPSSGRAEGWIYNEQFF. The CDR3 DNA reads as TGTGCCAGCAGACCATCGAGCGGGAGGGCCGAAGGTTGGATATACAATGAGCAGTTCTTC.

V gene TRBV2 combines with J gene TRBJ1-5; 8 bases align to TRBD1. CDR1 and CDR2 from the germline V gene are SNHLY and FYNNEI. The CDR3 consists of 13 residues. Trimming took 11 bases from V and 4 from J; bases not matched to a gene: 7. DNA for the CDR3: TGTGCCGAAGGACAGGGAGGGAATCAGCCCCAGCATTTT. Its translation: CAEGQGGNQPQHF.

V gene TRBV6-5 combines with J gene TRBJ1-2; weak D call: TRBD1 (5 bases). Germline V CDR1 and CDR2: MNHEY, SVGAGI. Trimming took off 0 bases at V and 4 bases at J, with 12 bases between the two ends. This CDR3 is 15 amino acids long. Here the CDR3 reads CASSYSFQGGYGYTF. In DNA, the CDR3 is TGTGCCAGCAGTTACTCCTTCCAGGGAGGCTATGGCTACACCTTC.

The chain combines TRBV19 with TRBJ2-7, with 12 bases matching TRBD2. This CDR3 is 16 amino acids long. Germline values: CDR1 LNHDA, CDR2 SQIVND (reference sequence). The V segment lost 5 bases and the J segment 4 bases; nucleotides outside the gene matches: 9. The CDR3, as DNA: TGTGCCAGTAGTGTCCGACTAGCGGGAGTTTTTTACGAGCAGTACTTC. This encodes CASSVRLAGVFYEQYF.

The CDR3 region is CASTERGVHRGQFF. Written as DNA, the CDR3 is TGTGCCAGCACCGAGAGGGGGGTGCATCGTGGGCAGTTCTTC. This chain joins TRBV6-6 and TRBJ2-1, with D possibly called TRBD1 or TRBD2 (6 bases each). The CDR3 has 14 amino acids. Germline V gene sequence: CDR1 MNHNY, CDR2 SVGAGI (reference sequence). V was pared by 7 bases and J by 12 bases, with 22 bases between.

The V call is TRBV5-3, the J call TRBJ2-3, with 10 bases identical to TRBD1. TRBV5-3 is designated an ORF whose function remains uncertain. Trimming removed 0 bases from V and 3 bases from J; junction bases left unmatched: 7. The CDR3 is made up of 17 amino acids. The chain's CDR3 is CARSLARDRGVTDTQYF. DNA of the CDR3: TGTGCCAGAAGCTTGGCCCGGGACAGGGGAGTGACAGATACGCAGTATTTT.

The chain couples TRBV21-1 to TRBJ2-1; TRBD2, the table's D call, was not compared with the DNA. TRBV21-1 is a known pseudogene. The CDR3 length is 16 residues. CDR3 DNA: TGTGCCAGCAGCAAAGGGGCTAGCGGGAGGGACTATGAGCAGTTCTTC. Translated, it gives CASSKGASGRDYEQFF.